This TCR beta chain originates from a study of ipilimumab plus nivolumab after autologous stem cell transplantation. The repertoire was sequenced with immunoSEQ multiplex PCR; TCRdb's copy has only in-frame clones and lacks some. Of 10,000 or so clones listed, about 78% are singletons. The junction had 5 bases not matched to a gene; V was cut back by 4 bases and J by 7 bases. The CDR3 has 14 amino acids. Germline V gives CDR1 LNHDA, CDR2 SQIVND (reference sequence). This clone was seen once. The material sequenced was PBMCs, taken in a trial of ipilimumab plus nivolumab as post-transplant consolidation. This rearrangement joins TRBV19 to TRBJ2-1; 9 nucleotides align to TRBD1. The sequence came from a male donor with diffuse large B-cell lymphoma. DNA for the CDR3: TGTGCCAGTAGTACAAGACAGGGGGAGAATGAGCAGTTCTTC. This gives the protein CASSTRQGENEQFF. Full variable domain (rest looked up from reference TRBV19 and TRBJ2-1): DGGITQSPKYLFRKEGQNVTLSCEQNLNHDAMYWYRQDPGQGLRLIYYSQIVNDFQKGDIAEGYSVSREKKESFPLTVTSAQKNPTAFYLCASSTRQGENEQFFGPGTRLTVL.